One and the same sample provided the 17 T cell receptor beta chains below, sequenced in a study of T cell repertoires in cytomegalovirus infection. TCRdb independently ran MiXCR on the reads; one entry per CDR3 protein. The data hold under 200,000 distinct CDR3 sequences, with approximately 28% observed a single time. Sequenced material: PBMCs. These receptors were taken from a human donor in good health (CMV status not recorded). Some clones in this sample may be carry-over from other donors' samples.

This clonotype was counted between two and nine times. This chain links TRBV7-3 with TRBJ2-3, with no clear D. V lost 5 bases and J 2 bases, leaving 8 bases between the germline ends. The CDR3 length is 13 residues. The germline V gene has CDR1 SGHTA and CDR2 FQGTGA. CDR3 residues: CASSPAPTDTQYF. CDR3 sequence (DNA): TGTGCCAGCAGCCCTGCCCCCACAGATACGCAGTATTTT. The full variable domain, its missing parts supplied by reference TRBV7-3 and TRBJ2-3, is GAGVSQTPSNKVTEKGKYVELRCDPISGHTALYWYRQSLGQGPEFLIYFQGTGAADDSGLPNDRFFAVRPEGSVSTLKIQRTERGDSAVYLCASSPAPTDTQYFGPGTRLTVL.

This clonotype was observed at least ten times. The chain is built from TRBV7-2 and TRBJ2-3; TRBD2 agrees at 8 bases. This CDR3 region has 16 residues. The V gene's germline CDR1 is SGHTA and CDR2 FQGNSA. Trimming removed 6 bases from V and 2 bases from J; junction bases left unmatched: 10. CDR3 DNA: TGTGCCAGCAGTCGAAGCAGCGGGGGCCTCACAGATACGCAGTATTTT. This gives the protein CASSRSSGGLTDTQYF. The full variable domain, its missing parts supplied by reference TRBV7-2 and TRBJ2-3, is GAGVSQSPSNKVTEKGKDVELRCDPISGHTALYWYRQSLGQGLEFLIYFQGNSAPDKSGLPSDRFSAERTGGSVSTLTIQRTQQEDSAVYLCASSRSSGGLTDTQYFGPGTRLTVL.

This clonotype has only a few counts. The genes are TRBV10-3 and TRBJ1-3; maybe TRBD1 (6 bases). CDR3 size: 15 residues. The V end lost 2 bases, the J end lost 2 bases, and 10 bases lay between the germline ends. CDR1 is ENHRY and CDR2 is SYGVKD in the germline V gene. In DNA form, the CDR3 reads TGTGCCATCAGTGAGACAGGGTACCCTGGAAACACCATATATTTT. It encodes CAISETGYPGNTIYF.

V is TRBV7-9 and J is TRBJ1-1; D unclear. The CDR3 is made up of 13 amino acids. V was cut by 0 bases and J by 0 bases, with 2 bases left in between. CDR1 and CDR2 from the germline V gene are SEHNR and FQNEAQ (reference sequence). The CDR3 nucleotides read TGTGCCAGCAGCTTAGCGTTGAACACTGAAGCTTTCTTT. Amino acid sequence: CASSLALNTEAFF.

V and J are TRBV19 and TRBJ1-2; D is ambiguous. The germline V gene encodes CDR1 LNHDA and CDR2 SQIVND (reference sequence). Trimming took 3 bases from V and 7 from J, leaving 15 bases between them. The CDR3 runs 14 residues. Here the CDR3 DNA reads TGTGCCAGTAGTATCGGCCCTACCCCCGGTGGCTACACCTTC. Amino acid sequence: CASSIGPTPGGYTF.

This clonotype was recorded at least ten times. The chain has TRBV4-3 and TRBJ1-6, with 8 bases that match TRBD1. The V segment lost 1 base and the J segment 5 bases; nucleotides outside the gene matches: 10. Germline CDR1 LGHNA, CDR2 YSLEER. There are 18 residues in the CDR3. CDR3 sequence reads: CASSQGPWTGNHNSPLHF. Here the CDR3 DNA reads TGCGCCAGCAGCCAAGGGCCTTGGACAGGGAATCATAATTCACCCCTCCACTTT.

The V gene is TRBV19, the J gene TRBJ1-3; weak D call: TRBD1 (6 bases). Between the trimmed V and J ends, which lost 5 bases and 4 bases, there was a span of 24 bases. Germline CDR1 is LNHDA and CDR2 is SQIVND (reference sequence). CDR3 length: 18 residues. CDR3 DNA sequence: TGTGCCAGTAGTCAAGCGATCCGGACAGTGGCTACCGGAAACACCATATATTTT. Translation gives CASSQAIRTVATGNTIYF.

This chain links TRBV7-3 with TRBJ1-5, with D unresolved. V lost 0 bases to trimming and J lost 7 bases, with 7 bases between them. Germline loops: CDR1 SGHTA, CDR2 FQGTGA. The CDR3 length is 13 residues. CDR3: CASSLTGGQPQHF. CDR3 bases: TGTGCCAGCAGCTTAACTGGAGGCCAGCCCCAGCATTTT.

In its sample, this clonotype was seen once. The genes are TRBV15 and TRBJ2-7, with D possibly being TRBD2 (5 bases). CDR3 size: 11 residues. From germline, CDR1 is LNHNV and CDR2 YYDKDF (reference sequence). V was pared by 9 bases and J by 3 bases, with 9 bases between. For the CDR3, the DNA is TGTGCCACGGGGAGAGGCTACGAGCAGTACTTC. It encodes CATGRGYEQYF.

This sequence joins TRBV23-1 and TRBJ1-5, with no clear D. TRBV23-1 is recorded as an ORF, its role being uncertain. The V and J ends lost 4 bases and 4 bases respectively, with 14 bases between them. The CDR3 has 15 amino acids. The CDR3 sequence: CASSLISPSNQPQHF. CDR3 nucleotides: TGCGCCAGCAGTCTCATTAGCCCATCTAATCAGCCCCAGCATTTT.

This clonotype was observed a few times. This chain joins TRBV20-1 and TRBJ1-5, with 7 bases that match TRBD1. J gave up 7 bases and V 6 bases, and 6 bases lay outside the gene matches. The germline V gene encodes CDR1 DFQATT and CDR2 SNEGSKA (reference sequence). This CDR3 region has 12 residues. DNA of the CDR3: TGCAGTGCCAGGGGGGGGGGACAGCCCCAGCATTTT. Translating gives CSARGGGQPQHF.

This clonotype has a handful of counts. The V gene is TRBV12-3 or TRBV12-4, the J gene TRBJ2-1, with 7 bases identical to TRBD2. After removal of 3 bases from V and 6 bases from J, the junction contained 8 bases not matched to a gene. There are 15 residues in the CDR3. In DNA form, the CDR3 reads TGTGCCAGCAGTTTGGGCGGGGGAAGAGCCAATGAGCAGTTCTTC. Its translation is CASSLGGGRANEQFF.

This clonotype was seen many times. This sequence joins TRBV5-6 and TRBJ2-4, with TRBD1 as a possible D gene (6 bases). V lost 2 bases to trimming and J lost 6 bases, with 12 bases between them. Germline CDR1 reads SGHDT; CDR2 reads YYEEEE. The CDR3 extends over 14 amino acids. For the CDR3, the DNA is TGTGCCAGCAGCTTCCAGGGGAATAGAAACATTCAGTACTTC. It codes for CASSFQGNRNIQYF.

The CDR3 protein is CASVGQSYNEQFF. In nucleotides, the CDR3 is TGTGCCAGCGTGGGACAGTCCTACAATGAGCAGTTCTTC. This sequence joins TRBV6-1 and TRBJ2-1, with 7 bases aligning to TRBD1. Losses at the gene ends were 8 bases for V and 1 base for J; bases not matched to a gene: 2. CDR1 is MNHNS, CDR2 SASEGT, per germline. The CDR3 is made up of 13 amino acids.

CDR3 region: CSVEQNNEQFF. The CDR3 region has the DNA TGCAGCGTTGAACAGAACAATGAGCAGTTCTTC. The rearrangement links TRBV29-1 to TRBJ2-1, with no clear D. The germline CDR1 and CDR2 sequences are SQVTM and ANQGSEA. The length of the CDR3 is 11 residues. Trimming removed 2 bases from V and 5 bases from J, with 4 bases in between.

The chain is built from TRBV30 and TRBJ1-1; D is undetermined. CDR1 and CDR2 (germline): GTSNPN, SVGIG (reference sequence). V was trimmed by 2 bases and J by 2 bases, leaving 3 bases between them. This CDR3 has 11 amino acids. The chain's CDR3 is CAWSTNTEAFF. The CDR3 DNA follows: TGTGCCTGGAGTACCAACACTGAAGCTTTCTTT.

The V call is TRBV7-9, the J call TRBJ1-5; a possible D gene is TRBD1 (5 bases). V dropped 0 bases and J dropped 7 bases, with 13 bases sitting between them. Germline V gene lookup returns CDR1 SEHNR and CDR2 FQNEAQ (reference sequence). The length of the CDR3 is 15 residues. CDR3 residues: CASSLALGGEQPQHF. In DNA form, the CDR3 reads TGTGCCAGCAGCTTAGCGCTAGGAGGGGAGCAGCCCCAGCATTTT.